This T cell receptor beta chain appears in the sequencing data of a study of monozygotic twins with inflammatory bowel disease. Study results and caveats: Distinct T cell subtypes could not be told apart.

This CDR3 has 17 amino acids. Making cDNA involved eight separate reactions per sample. Reprocessing the 5' RACE reads, TCRdb reports a single entry for every CDR3 protein and omits DNA. Reported are roughly 160,000 distinct CDR3 sequences; the ten largest clones contain around 7.2%. Comments on this clonotype: Its antigen is undetermined.

This clonotype was sampled from a human donor with ulcerative colitis or Crohn's disease, or a healthy co-twin of an affected twin (not recorded which). The chain has TRBV12-3 or TRBV12-4 and TRBJ2-7; TCRdb picks TRBD2, but there is no DNA to check that call. The sequencing input was blood. The CDR3 spells CASSSFGLAGVSYEQYF.